This TCR beta chain was recovered during a study of shared clonotypes between healthy human individuals. Deep-level settings were used for running the assay. Here immunoSEQ multiplex PCR was the method, and the copy in TCRdb shows in-frame clones only, minus some. The sample shows 2 million to 2.5 million clones, less than 95% of them seen only once. Study conclusions and caveats: Among the subsets, naive ones generally showed larger estimated richness than memory ones. The rarefaction results pointed to incomplete sorted-subset sequencing despite large depth.

Naivety among CD8 cells was defined by CD45RO negativity and positive CCR7 selection, thereby excluding terminally differentiated effector memory CD45RA+ cells. A remark on this clone: The antigen is undetermined. Distinct nucleotide sequences in the sample also encode this CDR3.

The CDR3 loop spans 16 amino acids. Unmatched junction bases numbered 5, after V lost 0 bases and J lost 4 bases. Germline lookup yields CDR1 LGHNA and CDR2 YSLEER. The V gene is TRBV4-3, the J gene TRBJ2-7; 11 nucleotides line up with TRBD2. Specimen: naive CD8+ T cells sorted from blood. The source of this sequence is a young man in good health. CDR3 nucleotide sequence: TGCGCCAGCAGCCAAGAAGCACTAGCGGGAGCATACGAGCAGTACTTC. As protein: CASSQEALAGAYEQYF.